This T cell receptor beta chain comes out of a study of tumor-infiltrating lymphocytes in localized non-small cell lung cancer. For the study at large: Each patient gave resected tumor and non-adjacent uninvolved lung tissue.

V lost 2 bases, J lost 7 bases, and 8 bases lay in between. Germline lookup yields CDR1 KGHSH and CDR2 LQKENI. The CDR3 is 13 residues long. Method: immunoSEQ multiplex PCR; TCRdb's copy keeps in-frame clones and lacks some. The data show about 21,000 clones, with more than 75% seen just once and 3.4% held by the top ten. As to this clone: As yet, its antigen is unknown.

Study conclusions and caveats: Tumor T-cell fraction from TCR sequencing was not associated with recurrence-free survival (p = 0.61). Technical variation could not be separated from intratumor heterogeneity here. Available tissue quantity limited TCR sequencing to a patient subset.

The clonotype was recovered from a human donor with non-small cell lung cancer. The chain carries TRBV18 and TRBJ1-4, with D possibly TRBD1 on 5 matching bases. Input material: lung tumor tissue. The CDR3 region has the DNA TGTGCCAGCTCACCAGTAAGGGGTGAAAAACTGTTTTTT. Translated, it gives CASSPVRGEKLFF.